These 18 T cell receptor beta chains were all obtained from the same sample, sequenced in a study of control samples from healthy donors and cancer patients. Measured with immunoSEQ multiplex PCR; TCRdb has only the in-frame clones, and not every one. The sample carries 70,000 to 95,000 clones, approximately 89% recorded once. Material for sequencing was blood. The receptors derive from a man between 45 and 60 years old in good health.

This chain links TRBV5-1 with TRBJ1-2; D unresolved. The CDR3 sequence is 12 residues long. V dropped 5 bases and J dropped 8 bases, with 13 bases sitting between them. Germline V lookup: CDR1 SGHRS, CDR2 YFSETQ. In DNA, the CDR3 is TGCGCCAGCAGGGGCCTGATCGGGGGCTACACCTTC. Translating gives CASRGLIGGYTF.

This clone has at least ten counts. The V call is TRBV10-3, the J call TRBJ1-5; a weak D match, TRBD1 (6 bases). Per the germline V gene, CDR1 is ENHRY and CDR2 is SYGVKD. Trimming cost V 2 bases and J 0 bases, with 17 bases left between them. This CDR3 has 18 amino acids. The CDR3 loop is CAISEPMGHGSSNQPQHF. CDR3 nucleotides: TGTGCCATCAGTGAGCCAATGGGACACGGCAGTAGCAATCAGCCCCAGCATTTT.

V and J are TRBV4-3 and TRBJ1-1; D remains ambiguous. CDR1 is LGHNA, CDR2 YSLEER, per germline. This CDR3 spans 14 amino acids. V shed 0 bases and J shed 0 bases, with 5 bases lying between them. Here the CDR3 reads CASSQEVLNTEAFF. CDR3 DNA sequence: TGCGCCAGCAGCCAAGAGGTCCTGAACACTGAAGCTTTCTTT.

This clone was seen a few times. The rearrangement links TRBV30 to TRBJ1-1, with D possibly being TRBD1 (5 bases). CDR1 GTSNPN and CDR2 SVGIG come from the germline V gene (reference sequence). V was shortened by 3 bases and J by 4 bases, with 15 bases between the two germline ends. The CDR3 is 14 amino acids. The CDR3, as DNA: TGTGCCTGGAGGGGCAGGGACCTCCTCACTGAAGCTTTCTTT. It codes for CAWRGRDLLTEAFF.

The V and J genes are TRBV10-2 and TRBJ2-2; TRBD2 matches 8 bases. Germline CDR1 reads WSHSY; CDR2 reads SAAADI. There are 14 residues in the CDR3. The V segment lost 4 bases and the J segment 6 bases; nucleotides outside the gene matches: 4. CDR3 in DNA: TGCGCCAGCAGTGGAGCGGGAGCGTCCGGGGAGCTGTTTTTT. It translates to CASSGAGASGELFF.

V and J are TRBV4-3 and TRBJ1-4; possible D gene TRBD1, 6 bases. V was pared by 0 bases and J by 11 bases, with 16 bases between. There are 15 residues in the CDR3. Germline CDR1 LGHNA, CDR2 YSLEER. In nucleotides, the CDR3 is TGCGCCAGCAGCCAAGATTGGGGGACAACGAGGAAACTGTTTTTT. Its translation: CASSQDWGTTRKLFF.

The J gene is TRBJ2-4, the V gene TRBV6-2 or TRBV6-3; TRBD2 aligns across 7 bases. Germline V gene lookup returns CDR1 MNHEY and CDR2 SVGEGT. The CDR3 loop spans 18 amino acids. After removal of 2 bases from V and 5 bases from J, the junction contained 15 bases not matched to a gene. CDR3 loop: CASSYLLGGEMGENIQYF. The DNA for the CDR3 is TGTGCCAGCAGTTACCTACTTGGGGGGGAGATGGGAGAAAACATTCAGTACTTC.

The chain recombines TRBV29-1 with TRBJ2-2; 12 nucleotides agree with TRBD2. The V gene's germline CDR1 is SQVTM and CDR2 ANQGSEA. Trimming removed 6 bases from V and 6 bases from J; junction bases left unmatched: 2. The CDR3 runs 13 residues. CDR3 coding DNA: TGCAGCGTACGACTAGCGGGGGCCGGGGAGCTGTTTTTT. Residues: CSVRLAGAGELFF.

The chain is built from TRBV12-3 or TRBV12-4 and TRBJ2-7, with TRBD1 matching over 7 bases. This CDR3 contains 13 residues. V gave up 6 bases and J gave up 2 bases; unmatched junction bases: 4. CDR3 residues: CASSRDSTYEQYV. In nucleotides, the CDR3 is TGTGCCAGCAGCCGGGACAGCACCTACGAGCAGTACGTC.

The chain links TRBV5-1 to TRBJ2-3; D call uncertain. This CDR3 is 14 amino acids long. V dropped 0 bases and J dropped 2 bases, with 7 bases sitting between them. Per the germline V gene, CDR1 is SGHRS and CDR2 is YFSETQ. The CDR3 reads CASSLGPDTDTQYF. CDR3 coding DNA: TGCGCCAGCAGCTTGGGACCCGACACAGATACGCAGTATTTT. Drawing the rest from reference TRBV5-1 and TRBJ2-3, the complete variable domain is KAGVTQTPRYLIKTRGQQVTLSCSPISGHRSVSWYQQTPGQGLQFLFEYFSETQRNKGNFPGRFSGRQFSNSRSEMNVSTLELGDSALYLCASSLGPDTDTQYFGPGTRLTVL.

This chain joins TRBV19 and TRBJ1-5, with D tentatively TRBD1 (5 bases). Germline assignment: CDR1 LNHDA and CDR2 SQIVND (reference sequence). V was shortened by 1 base and J by 1 base, with 14 bases between the two germline ends. The CDR3 sequence is 17 residues long. The CDR3 coding sequence is TGTGCCAGTAGTATAGCTGGGGGTGAAGGGAGCAATCAGCCCCAGCATTTT. It codes for CASSIAGGEGSNQPQHF.

The chain has TRBV6-5 and TRBJ1-1, with D possibly matching TRBD1 (5 bases). Germline-derived CDR1 and CDR2 are MNHEY and SVGAGI. The CDR3 is 14 residues long. Trimming left V 7 bases short and J 2 bases short, with 14 bases between. The CDR3 sequence is CASIRRDLNTEAFF. The CDR3 DNA sequence: TGTGCCAGCATTCGTCGGGACCTAAACACTGAAGCTTTCTTT.

The J gene is TRBJ2-3, the V gene TRBV4-1, with a weak D call TRBD2 (6 bases). V was cut by 0 bases and J by 6 bases, with 13 bases left in between. Per the germline V gene, CDR1 is MGHRA and CDR2 is YSYEKL. The CDR3 is made up of 15 amino acids. CDR3 bases: TGCGCCAGCAGCCAAGAACCGGGGGTGTTGGATACGCAGTATTTT. Residues: CASSQEPGVLDTQYF.

The V and J genes are TRBV6-4 and TRBJ2-3, with unresolved D. The CDR3 has 15 residues. CDR1 is MRHNA and CDR2 is SNTAGT in the germline V gene. The germline V and J ends were trimmed by 0 bases and 0 bases, with 7 bases remaining between them. CDR3 nucleotide sequence: TGTGCCAGCAGTGACTCTCAAGACAGCACAGATACGCAGTATTTT. Its translation: CASSDSQDSTDTQYF.

V usage is TRBV11-1 and J usage is TRBJ1-1; possible D gene TRBD1, 6 bases. V was pared by 3 bases and J by 4 bases, with 15 bases between. CDR1 is SGHAT and CDR2 is FQDESV in the germline V gene (reference sequence). The CDR3 sequence is 15 residues long. The CDR3 DNA reads TGTGCCAGCAGCTTGGAGGGGCAGGGGAGCACTGAAGCTTTCTTT. Its translation: CASSLEGQGSTEAFF.

This clone is a singleton in its sample. The chain links TRBV30 to TRBJ2-5; 9 bases agree with TRBD1. Trimming took 4 bases from V and 3 from J; bases not matched to a gene: 6. Germline V gene lookup returns CDR1 GTSNPN and CDR2 SVGIG (reference sequence). This CDR3 has 14 amino acids. Here the CDR3 DNA reads TGTGCCTGGATCCCCCGGGACAGGGAAGAGACCCAGTACTTC. Translating it yields CAWIPRDREETQYF.

This chain uses TRBV5-4 with TRBJ1-4; 10 bases are shared with TRBD1. V gave up 0 bases and J gave up 13 bases; unmatched junction bases: 6. Germline values: CDR1 SGHNT, CDR2 YYREEE (reference sequence). This CDR3 region has 14 residues. The CDR3 DNA sequence: TGTGCCAGCAGCTTGGAAGGGACAGGGGCCCGACTGTTTTTT. It translates to CASSLEGTGARLFF.

CDR3 DNA: TGTGCCAGCAGCGTAATCGAAGGGAATGAGCAGTTCTTC. It translates to CASSVIEGNEQFF. The rearrangement joins TRBV9 to TRBJ2-1, with D unresolved. Trimming took off 1 base at V and 7 bases at J, with 9 bases between the two ends. The CDR3 extends over 13 amino acids. From germline, CDR1 is SGDLS and CDR2 YYNGEE.